This TCR beta chain was identified during a study of PD-L1 blockade in urothelial cancer (dated by TCRdb to 2016 to 2017). Describing the broader study: Therapy was started at some point between 2012 and 2014 for all patients, and atezolizumab 1,200 mg was administered intravenously every 3 weeks. About 90% of the roughly 30 patients were identified as males with urothelial cancer of bladder origin, and a prior smoking history was reported by 18 of 29 patients. An ECOG performance status of 0 or 1 was recorded for the patients, and 0 to 3 prior chemotherapy regimens had been received by the patients. Blood samples were analyzed at two time points: 3 weeks after treatment start (second dose) and 6 weeks after treatment start. Blood samples gave median yields of about 150,000 T cells and tens of thousands of unique TCRs, along with a median clonality of 0.080. An exploratory multi-omic analysis was conducted of the somatic, immune and clinical correlates of response to PD-L1 blockade with atezolizumab in urothelial cancer. TCR sequencing covered pretreatment tumor samples and matched, serially collected peripheral blood taken before and after atezolizumab treatment. Durable clinical benefit was defined as progression-free survival longer than 6 months, and TCR features were also tested against progression-free and overall survival. In the same patients, whole exome sequencing and RNA sequencing of pretreatment tumors were performed in addition to TCR sequencing. Nine patients reached durable clinical benefit, while fewer than 25 patients did not. Pretreatment blood TCR-seq was available for nearly 30 patients, at least one posttreatment blood collection was obtained for about 24 patients, and tumor TCR-seq was available for about 24 patients.

The sample's time point label is to be understood as: peripheral blood 6 weeks after treatment start. A cohort of more than 25 patients with locally advanced or metastatic urothelial carcinoma, treated at Memorial Sloan Kettering on a trial protocol, was included. Peripheral blood mononuclear cells were collected from each patient pretreatment and during treatment, giving between 1 and 8 total time points per patient. The Qiagen DNeasy Blood extraction kit was used to purify genomic DNA from total PBMCs and tumor samples. PBMCs were collected pretreatment and during treatment and were isolated and stored as previously described. Each PCR received spiked-in synthetic TCR analog templates so that absolute template abundance could be estimated from read counts. TCRbeta CDR3 regions were amplified from genomic DNA with bias-controlled V and J gene primers using the immunoSEQ assay. Sequencing of rearranged TCRbeta segments was done at approximately 20X coverage. Concerning the study's data processing: Clustering was used to correct sequencing errors, and CDR3s were annotated against IMGT so that V, D and J genes could be assigned. Downstream analyses used only productive TCRbeta rearrangements and left out out-of-frame or stop-codon sequences. To compute clonality, Shannon entropy was normalized by the log of the number of unique productive sequences and then subtracted from one. Fisher's exact test with Benjamini-Hochberg correction, at a threshold of adjusted p below 0.01, was used to find clones that differed between time points or between blood and tumor. TCRdb stores this immuneACCESS table with in-frame sequences only. Part of the clones is absent; in the studies checked, under half of the shortfall reflects unresolved V genes, and no reason is known for the rest. V and J calls and clone size follow that table, whereas D and trimming were derived from the DNA. The table for this sample lists about 36,000 clones; roughly 82% of them were counted only once. The top ten hold approximately 10% of the sample.

Concerning this clone itself: Its specific antigen is unknown. Base quality data are lacking; no much larger clone is found one base away.

The CDR3 goes from the cysteine to the phenylalanine over 15 residues. Only CDR3 DNA is held: 45 bases, read in frame from base 1. V loses 2 bases, J loses 0 bases, and the germline ends lie 9 bases apart. Via the germline V gene, CDR1 is ENHRY and CDR2 SYGVKD. The research as a whole found: A pretreatment peripheral blood TCR clonality below the median was linked to improved progression-free and overall survival. Because of the small sample size (n ≈ 29) and the many exploratory analyses performed, the results are intended to be regarded as hypothesis-generating. Patients with durable benefit showed greater expansion of tumor-associated TCR clones in peripheral blood 3 weeks after starting treatment (n of about 22, p = 0.022).

The rearrangement joined TRBV10-3 to TRBJ2-3, and TRBD1 may be the D gene, going by 6 matching bases. The sequence derives from a man in his forties with urothelial cancer. This specimen consisted of PBMCs, obtained around atezolizumab (anti-PD-L1) treatment. The DNA sequence reads TGTGCCATCAGTGAGGGGGGCGCAAGCACAGATACGCAGTATTTT. Its protein is CAISEGGASTDTQYF.